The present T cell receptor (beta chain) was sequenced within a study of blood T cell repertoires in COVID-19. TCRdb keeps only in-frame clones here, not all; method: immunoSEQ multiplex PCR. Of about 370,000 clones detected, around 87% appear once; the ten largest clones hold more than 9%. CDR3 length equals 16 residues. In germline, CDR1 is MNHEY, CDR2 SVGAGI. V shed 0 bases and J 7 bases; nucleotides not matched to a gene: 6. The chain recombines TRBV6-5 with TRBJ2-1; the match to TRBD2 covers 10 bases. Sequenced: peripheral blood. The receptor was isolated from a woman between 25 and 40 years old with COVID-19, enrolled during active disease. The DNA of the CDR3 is TGTGCCAGCAGTTACTCGGCTAGCGGGGGTAAGAATGAGCAGTTCTTC. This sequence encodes CASSYSASGGKNEQFF.